This T cell receptor beta chain was sequenced in a study of blood T cell repertoires in COVID-19. The data were produced by immunoSEQ multiplex PCR, yet TCRdb's version contains in-frame clones alone and is incomplete. The data show 400,000 to 450,000 clones, roughly 90% seen once. Patients in Seattle were enrolled during active infection, then followed longitudinally. Germline V lookup: CDR1 LNHDA, CDR2 SQIVND (reference sequence). The V and J ends lost 8 bases and 4 bases, in that order; junction bases with no gene match: 6. The CDR3 sequence is 14 residues long. The chain employs TRBV19 and TRBJ1-1, with 11 positions matching TRBD1. Sequences were obtained from peripheral blood. The origin of this receptor is a man younger than 35 with COVID-19, enrolled during active disease. Here the CDR3 reads CASGGQGGTTEAFF. The CDR3 region has the DNA TGTGCCAGTGGGGGACAGGGGGGTACCACTGAAGCTTTCTTT.